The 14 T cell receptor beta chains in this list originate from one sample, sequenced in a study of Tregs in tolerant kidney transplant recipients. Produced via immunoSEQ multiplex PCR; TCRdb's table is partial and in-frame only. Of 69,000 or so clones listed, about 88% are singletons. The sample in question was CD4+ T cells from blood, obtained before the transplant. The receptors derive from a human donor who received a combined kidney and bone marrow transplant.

CDR3 sequence reads: CASSPPPTPYEQYF. The CDR3, as DNA: TGTGCCAGCAGCCCCCCCCCGACTCCCTACGAGCAGTACTTC. V usage is TRBV7-2 and J usage is TRBJ2-7; D call uncertain. V was trimmed by 5 bases and J by 2 bases, leaving 13 bases between them. Germline CDR1 and CDR2: SGHTA and FQGNSA. The CDR3 covers 14 residues.

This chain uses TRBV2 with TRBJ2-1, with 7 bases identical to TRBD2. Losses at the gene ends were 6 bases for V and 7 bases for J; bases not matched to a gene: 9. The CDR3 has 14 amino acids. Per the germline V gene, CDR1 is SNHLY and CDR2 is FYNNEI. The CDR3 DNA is TGTGCCAGCAGCGGGGAGGGCCGGTTGAATGAGCAGTTCTTC. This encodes CASSGEGRLNEQFF.

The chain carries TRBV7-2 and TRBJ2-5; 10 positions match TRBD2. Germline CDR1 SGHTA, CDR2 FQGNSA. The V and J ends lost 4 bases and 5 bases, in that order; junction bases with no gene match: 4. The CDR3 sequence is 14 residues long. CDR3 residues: CASSSGLAEETQYF. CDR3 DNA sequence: TGTGCCAGCAGCTCCGGACTAGCGGAGGAGACCCAGTACTTC.

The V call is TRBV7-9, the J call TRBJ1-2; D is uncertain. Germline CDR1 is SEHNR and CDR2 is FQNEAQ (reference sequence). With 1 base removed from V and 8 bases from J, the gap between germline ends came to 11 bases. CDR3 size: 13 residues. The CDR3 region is CASSLETGWGYTF. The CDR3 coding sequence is TGTGCCAGCAGCTTAGAGACTGGCTGGGGCTACACCTTC. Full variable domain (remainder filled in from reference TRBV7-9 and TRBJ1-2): DTGVSQNPRHKITKRGQNVTFRCDPISEHNRLYWYRQTLGQGPEFLTYFQNEAQLEKSRLLSDRFSAERPKGSFSTLEIQRTEQGDSAMYLCASSLETGWGYTFGSGTRLTVV.

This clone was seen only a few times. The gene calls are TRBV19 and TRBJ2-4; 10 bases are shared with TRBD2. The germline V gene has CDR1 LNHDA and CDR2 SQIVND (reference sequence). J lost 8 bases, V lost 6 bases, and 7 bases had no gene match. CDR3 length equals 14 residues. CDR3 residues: CASSITGTSDIQYF. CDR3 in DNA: TGTGCCAGTAGCATTACCGGGACTAGCGACATTCAGTACTTC.

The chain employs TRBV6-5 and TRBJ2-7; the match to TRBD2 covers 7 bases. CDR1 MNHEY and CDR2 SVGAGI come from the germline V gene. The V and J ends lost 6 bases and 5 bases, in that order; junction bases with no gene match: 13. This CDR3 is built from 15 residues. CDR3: CASRSRGRTKNEQYF. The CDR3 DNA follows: TGTGCCAGCAGATCGCGCGGGAGAACTAAGAACGAGCAGTACTTC.

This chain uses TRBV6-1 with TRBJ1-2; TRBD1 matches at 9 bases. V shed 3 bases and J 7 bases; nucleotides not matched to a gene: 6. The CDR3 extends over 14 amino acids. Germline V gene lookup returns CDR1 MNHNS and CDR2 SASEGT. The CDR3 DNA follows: TGTGCCAGCAGTGAGGGGACAGGGAAACTTGGCTACACCTTC. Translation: CASSEGTGKLGYTF.

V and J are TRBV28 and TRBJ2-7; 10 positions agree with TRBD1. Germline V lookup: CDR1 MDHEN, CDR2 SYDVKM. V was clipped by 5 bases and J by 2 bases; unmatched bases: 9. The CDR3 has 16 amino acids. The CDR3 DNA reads TGTGCCAGCAGTCAAGATCGGACAGGGGGAACCTACGAGCAGTACTTC. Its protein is CASSQDRTGGTYEQYF.

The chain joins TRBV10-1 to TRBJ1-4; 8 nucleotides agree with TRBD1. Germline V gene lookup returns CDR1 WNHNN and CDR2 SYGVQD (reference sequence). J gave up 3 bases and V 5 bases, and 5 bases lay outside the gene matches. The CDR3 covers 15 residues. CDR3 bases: TGCGCCAGCAGTCCCCGACAGGGGCCTAATGAAAAACTGTTTTTT. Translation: CASSPRQGPNEKLFF.

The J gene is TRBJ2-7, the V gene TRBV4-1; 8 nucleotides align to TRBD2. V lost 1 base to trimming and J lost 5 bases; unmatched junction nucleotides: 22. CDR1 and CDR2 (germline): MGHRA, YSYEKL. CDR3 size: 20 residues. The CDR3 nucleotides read TGCGCCAGCAGCCAAGTCCCCCCGTTAAACGGGAGGGCCGCGAGCCACGAGCAGTACTTC. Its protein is CASSQVPPLNGRAASHEQYF.

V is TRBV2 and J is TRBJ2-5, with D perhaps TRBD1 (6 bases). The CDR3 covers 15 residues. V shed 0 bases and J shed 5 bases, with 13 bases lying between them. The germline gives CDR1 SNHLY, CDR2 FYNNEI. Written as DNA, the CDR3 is TGTGCCAGCAGTGAAGCGGGGGCGCCCGGGGAGACCCAGTACTTC. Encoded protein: CASSEAGAPGETQYF.

The CDR3 DNA sequence: TGTGCCAGCAGCTTTCCGCTAGCGGGAGGAACCTACGAGCAGTACTTC. Amino acids: CASSFPLAGGTYEQYF. The rearrangement joins TRBV5-4 to TRBJ2-7, with 11 bases matching TRBD2. V shed 2 bases and J 2 bases; nucleotides not matched to a gene: 6. The CDR3 loop spans 16 amino acids. CDR1 and CDR2 (germline): SGHNT, YYREEE (reference sequence).

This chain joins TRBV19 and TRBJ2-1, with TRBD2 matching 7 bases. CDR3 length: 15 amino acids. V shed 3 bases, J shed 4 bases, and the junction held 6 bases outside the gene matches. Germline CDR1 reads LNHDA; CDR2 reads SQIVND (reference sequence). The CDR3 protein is CASSISSGVYNEQFF. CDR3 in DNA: TGTGCCAGTAGTATTTCCAGCGGGGTGTACAATGAGCAGTTCTTC.

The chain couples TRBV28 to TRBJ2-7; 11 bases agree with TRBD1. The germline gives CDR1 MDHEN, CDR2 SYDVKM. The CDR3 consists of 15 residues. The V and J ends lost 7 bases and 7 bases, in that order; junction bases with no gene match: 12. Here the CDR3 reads CASKNSGQGDKEQYF. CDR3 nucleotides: TGTGCCAGCAAAAATTCGGGACAGGGGGATAAGGAGCAGTACTTC.